This TCR beta chain came from a study of response to subunit inactivated influenza vaccine. Details on this clonotype: The antigen remains unidentified.

Study-wide findings and caveats: Authors suggested that a seasonal influenza vaccination recruits few new T cells each time.

The CDR3 is 16 residues long. Germline CDR1 KGHSH, CDR2 LQKENI. V was pared by 4 bases and J by 12 bases, with 17 bases of the junction left unmatched. Each CDR3 protein is one row after TCRdb ran MiXCR on the RT-PCR reads. The repertoire includes 530,000 or so distinct CDR3 sequences, roughly 25% of them detected once, and about 1.9% sits in the top ten. The chain links TRBV18 to TRBJ1-2, with TRBD1 matching over 10 bases. The clonotype was recovered from a man in his fifties or sixties who received an inactivated influenza vaccine. The specimen comprised CD4+ T cells sorted from PBMCs, sampled around 5 days after vaccination. CDR3 bases: TGTGCCAGCTCACGATTCCGGGACAGGGGAGTCGACGGGAACACCTTC. Residues: CASSRFRDRGVDGNTF.